This T cell receptor beta chain was documented in a study of cytomegalovirus exposure and HLA in healthy donors (dated by TCRdb to 2016 to 2017). A note on the overall study: According to an earlier analysis of 587 of the donors, about 180 million T cells yielded 120 million or so unique TCR beta sequences and approximately 300 Gb of sequence data. All discovery cohort repertoires had been generated on a single sequencing platform. To decide whether each TCR beta V gene segment behaved as functional or pseudogenic, an earlier analysis of approximately 600 of the donors relied on high-throughput TCR beta sequencing. The study used immunosequencing to profile the T cell repertoires of several hundred subjects and linked those repertoires to cytomegalovirus serostatus. Genome-wide SNP genotypes for about three fifths of the 666 donors were used in a later genetic analysis, which treated that subset as a discovery cohort. Donor age, sex, ethnicity and CMV serostatus were collected together with the repertoire data. Typing coverage differed by locus: A, B, C, DRB1 and DQB1 were typed in about 620-640 donors, DQA1 in around 500, DPA1 in 600 to 610, and DPB1 in 400 to 480. Of the roughly 430 genotyped donors, about 80% fell in the genetic ancestry cluster associated with self-reported Caucasian donors. HLA typing covered class I and class II loci at four-digit resolution. In a later analysis, previously published TCR beta repertoires from 500 to 750 donors were re-analyzed and high-resolution HLA genotyping was added so that TCR occurrence patterns could be studied. On average, around 200,000 unique TCR beta nucleotide sequences were sequenced per donor among some 430 genotyped donors of the cohort, with 15% to 20% of those sequences being non-productive. The study aimed to test whether cataloging public T cell receptors could reveal signatures of past pathogen exposure. Rather than drawing on any new phenotypic data, the later analysis identified candidate immune exposures from TCR beta sequences and the way those sequences occurred across donors. High-throughput TCR immunosequencing, statistical association of individual TCRs with disease status, and machine learning were combined to predict cytomegalovirus infection status. Roughly 300 gigabases of sequencing data and roughly 81 million unique TCR sequences made up an early release that covered some 640 HLA-typed donors. Because of strong linkage in the cohort, roughly five DR-DQ haplotypes were treated as single units for association and clustering. Along with the roughly 670-subject first cohort, a separate validation cohort of 120 different subjects was used. The full study reports these points: Most CMV-associated TCR beta chains appeared to be HLA-restricted in a later analysis, and the HLA associations seemed to be driven largely by CMV exposure. A later analysis associated about 16,000 TCR beta sequences with specific HLA alleles at a false discovery rate of 0.05. This cohort had only TCR beta chains sequenced, and the lack of alpha or paired-chain data limited which features could be detected. According to a later genetic analysis, donors in an Asian-associated ancestry cluster had fewer N-insertions in productive TCRs than the approximately 670-donor mean. Several of the top co-occurrence clusters appeared to be linked to parvovirus B19, influenza, CMV and Epstein-Barr virus, according to a later analysis. A further reported finding was that TCR beta sequences accurately predicted the HLA-A and HLA-B alleles for most subjects in the first cohort. Immune exposure information for the cohort was limited to CMV serostatus. Some IMGT-functional V segments, including TRBV6-2 and TRBV6-3, could not be distinguished by the 87-base-pair reads and were therefore excluded. The presence/absence analyses assumed that sequencing depth was roughly uniform across donors, and that assumption may not be true. An association between a missense DCLRE1C variant and V-gene and J-gene trimming of TCR beta chains was found in a later genetic analysis and replicated in an independent cohort. Compared with equally common non-associated chains, HLA-associated TCR beta chains in a later analysis were more clonally expanded and had lower generation probabilities. In vitro tests confirmed that three of the cytomegalovirus-associated TCR beta chains recognize cytomegalovirus antigens. According to the authors, the approach could potentially be generalized to other disease states and immunological phenotypes. Correlated functional status among segregating V segments might reflect linkage disequilibrium, but an unknown experimental factor could not be ruled out. In a later analysis, the rate of TCR association differed among HLA loci, with DRB1 alleles having the most associated TCRs and HLA-C alleles having the fewest. A cluster of highly shared sequence variants was judged likely to be a technical artifact of the sequencing pipeline. Strong co-occurrence of HLA alleles, especially DR and DQ, made assigning TCR associations to individual alleles difficult. Because counts were too low, roughly 16 rarely observed V segments, including chromosome 9 orphons, were left out of the earlier analysis of some 640 of the donors. In an earlier analysis of over 550 of the donors, most TCR beta V segments were observed in productive rearrangements about 90% or about 30% of the time, broadly matching IMGT annotations. A total of fewer than 200 TCR beta chains were listed by the study as associated with cytomegalovirus. Because HLA typing was unavailable for some donors at each locus, only the typed subset was used in association tests. The classifier was reported to diagnose cytomegalovirus status with high specificity and sensitivity in both the original cohort and the validation cohort. Across donors, most TCR sequences were observed very rarely, whereas some public TCRs were present in many individuals.

Receptor libraries were prepared by the immunoSEQ multiplex PCR assay. A mixture of 60 forward primers for TCR Vbeta segments and 13 reverse primers for TCR Jbeta segments was used in the multiplex PCR. The CDR3 region of rearranged TCR beta genes was amplified from genomic DNA with a multiplex PCR assay. On the Illumina HiSeq System, the amplified TCR beta libraries were sequenced as 87-base-pair reads. Processing in the source paper ran as follows. A later analysis tallied roughly 80 million unique TCR beta chains across the 666 repertoires, and around 9.9 million of those chains were shared by two or more donors. Raw reads were error-corrected and collapsed into unique sequences by a nearest-neighbor algorithm in which closely related sequences were merged to remove PCR and sequencing errors. CDR3 sequences were aligned to IMGT reference sequences to assign V, D and J gene segments. Each retained sequence needed at least a six-nucleotide match to both a V gene segment and a J gene segment. A rearrangement counted as productive if the CDR3 had no stop codons and remained in frame with V and J, and every other rearrangement counted as non-productive. CDR3 was defined by IMGT convention, running from the second conserved V-encoded cysteine to the conserved J-encoded phenylalanine. The earlier analysis of roughly 590 of the donors excluded any sequence lacking an unambiguous match to a single V gene segment. In an earlier analysis of about 590 of the donors, a V segment was called functional when productive rearrangements were above 56.7%, and segregating when the standard deviation between donors exceeded 5%. A statistical classification framework was developed to diagnose cytomegalovirus status using the catalog of TCR beta chain sequences. V and J gene assignment, in a later analysis, came from comparing TCR nucleotide sequences with IMGT/GENE-DB human TR gene sequences. In a later analysis, CDR3 sequences and most-parsimonious VDJ recombination scenarios were assigned using the TCRdist pipeline. A later analysis defined each TCR beta chain by its CDR3 amino acid sequence plus V-gene family, and excluded reads lacking a unique V-gene family. A later analysis removed roughly 590 highly shared, low-generation-probability nucleotide sequences to deal with suspected cross-contamination and a sequencing artifact. In a later analysis, a clonal expansion index for each public chain was calculated from normalized within-repertoire ranks of inferred template counts. A later analysis computed generation probabilities with a VDJ recombination model fitted to out-of-frame rearrangements, and checked the results against IGoR. In a later analysis, TCR-TCR, TCR-HLA and TCR-CMV co-occurrence was scored with hypergeometric tests, and a repertoire-size bias correction was applied to TCR pairs. In a later analysis, false discovery rates were estimated by permuting HLA or CMV assignments 20 times. A later analysis grouped co-occurring TCRs with DBSCAN, adding TCRdist sequence similarity when clustering within HLA-allele-positive subsets. Repertoires with fewer than 30,000 or more than 120,000 public chains were left out of co-occurrence clustering, as were about 5 repertoires with anomalous nucleotide sharing. TCRdb limited this immuneACCESS table to in-frame rearrangements with V and J called. A share of clones is missing; checked studies link under half to unresolved V genes, and the rest is unexplained. The D gene and trimming were derived from the DNA, and the V and J assignments and clone size from that table. The table for this sample shows approximately 79,000 clones. The ten largest clones take up under 0.9% of the sample.

The cohort was made up of 500 to 850 healthy bone marrow donors. All cohort members were sampled while nominally healthy, although unrecorded immune exposures were likely present. The donor was CMV seronegative and was included in the group of about 400 seronegative cohort members. A peripheral blood sample was provided by each donor, and peripheral blood mononuclear cells were used for TCR beta sequencing. The Qiagen DNeasy Blood Extraction Kit was used to extract genomic DNA from the blood cell samples. The CDR3, cysteine through phenylalanine, is 16 amino acids long. Of all the DNA, just the CDR3 is kept, 48 bases in frame from base 1. The junction carries 20 bases between V and J, which are trimmed by 4 bases and 4 bases respectively. Based on the germline V gene, the CDR1 and CDR2 sequences are SGHDT and YYEEEE. Of note for this clone: The clone's antigen remains unknown.

This sequence was found in a boy aged 5-17 years in good health and CMV-seronegative. The sequencing sample was made of PBMCs. The rearranged chain carries TRBV5-6 and TRBJ1-2; a weak D assignment points to TRBD1 (6 bases agree). The CDR3 protein is CASSRANGQQSYGYTF. The DNA sequence reads TGTGCCAGCAGCCGTGCGAATGGACAGCAAAGCTATGGCTACACCTTC.